This entry concerns a single T cell receptor beta chain. The data stem from a study of blood T cell repertoires in COVID-19. The wider study: The origin of the acute and convalescent COVID-19 samples was the United States, Italy and Spain. Nucleic acid was either cDNA or gDNA, and it came from T cells, B-cell-depleted T cells, or PBMCs.

Per the original data handling: Estimation of nucleated cell counts was performed using reference gene primer amplification. Repertoires were generated with immunoSEQ multiplex PCR, while TCRdb's copy carries only in-frame clones and drops some. The D gene and trimming were derived from the DNA, and the V and J assignments and clone size from that table. The sample records approximately 220,000 clones, about 80% being singletons. Germline CDR1 and CDR2: LGHNT and FRNRAP. This CDR3 has 14 amino acids. Trimming shortened V by 5 bases and J by 0 bases, and 8 bases separated the two germline ends. The chain joins TRBV12-5 to TRBJ2-1, with D perhaps matching TRBD2 (5 bases). The sample comprised peripheral blood. This sequence originates from a woman aged 30 to 39 who had recovered from COVID-19. This chain's CDR3 is CASGGLSSYNEQFF. The CDR3 bases are TGTGCTAGTGGTGGACTGAGCTCCTACAATGAGCAGTTCTTC. Full variable domain (outside the CDR3, taken from reference TRBV12-5 and TRBJ2-1): DARVTQTPRHKVTEMGQEVTMRCQPILGHNTVFWYRQTMMQGLELLAYFRNRAPLDDSGMPKDRFSAEMPDATLATLKIQPSEPRDSAVYFCASGGLSSYNEQFFGPGTRLTVL.